A selection of T cell receptor beta chains follows, all from one sample in a study of T cells in Graves' hyperthyroidism and ophthalmopathy. Each CDR3 protein gets one entry after TCRdb re-called the multiplex PCR reads with MiXCR. The profile shows fewer than 850,000 distinct CDR3 sequences, roughly 17% of them singletons. Sequencing was performed on blood. The source is a man over 45 with Graves' hyperthyroidism. The CDR3 runs from the conserved cysteine through the conserved F or W. A D gene is named only where the DNA matches it firmly. Some rows mark clone size as missing; the rest say once, few, many or name a class of expanded clone.

clone_size	j_call	v_call	cdr3_length	d_call	cdr3_nt	cdr3_aa
many	TRBJ2-2	TRBV2	10	NA	TGTGCCAGCCAAGCGGGGGAGCTGTTTTTT	CASQAGELFF
many	TRBJ1-1	TRBV6-2/TRBV6-3	14	NA	TGTGCCACCAAGGACGGTCACATGAACACTGAAGCTTTCTTT	CATKDGHMNTEAFF
NA	TRBJ1-5	TRBV19	15	NA	TGTGCCAGTAGTATATGGAGCTATAGCCATCAGCCCCAGCATTTT	CASSIWSYSHQPQHF
many	TRBJ2-5	TRBV7-2	16	TRBD1	TGTGCCAGCAGCTCGTTTGGGACAGGGGGCGGAGAGACCCAGTACTTC	CASSSFGTGGGETQYF
many	TRBJ1-4	TRBV7-8	16	NA	TGTGCCAGCAGCTCAGAAACCGGGAGTTGGAATGAAAAACTGTTTTTT	CASSSETGSWNEKLFF
NA	TRBJ2-1	TRBV19	23	TRBD2	TGTGCCAGTAGTATCCCGGGACTAGCGGGAGGGCCGTTTAAGAAAGCCTCCTACAATGAGCAGTTCTTC	CASSIPGLAGGPFKKASYNEQFF
many	TRBJ2-7	TRBV24-1	13	NA	TGTGCCACCAGTGATTGGGACAAGGACGAGCAGTACTTC	CATSDWDKDEQYF
many	TRBJ1-5	TRBV6-5	15	NA	TGTGCCAGCAGTTACTCGGGCCGAGACAATCAGCCCCAGCATTTT	CASSYSGRDNQPQHF
NA	TRBJ2-1	TRBV2	13	TRBD2	TGTGCCAGCGCGGGAGCTACCTACAATGAGCAGTTCTTC	CASAGATYNEQFF
few	TRBJ2-6	TRBV10-1	18	NA	TGCGCCAGCAGTGAGTCGTGGGGGTTCAGCTCTGGGGCCAACGTCCTGACTTTC	CASSESWGFSSGANVLTF
many	TRBJ2-4	TRBV28	16	TRBD1	TGTGCCAGCAACACTGACAGGGTCTCTGCCAAAAACATTCAGTACTTC	CASNTDRVSAKNIQYF
many	TRBJ1-2	TRBV12-3/TRBV12-4	15	NA	TGTGCCAGCAGTTTAGCGGCAGGGAAAGGCTATGGCTACACCTTC	CASSLAAGKGYGYTF
NA	TRBJ1-5	TRBV6-2/TRBV6-3	16	NA	TGTGCCAGCAGTTACCCGGGGACCCATAGCAATCAGCCCCAGCATTTT	CASSYPGTHSNQPQHF
many	TRBJ2-7	TRBV18	14	TRBD1	TGTGCCAGCTCAAGGGACAGGGTAAAAGACGAGCAGTACTTC	CASSRDRVKDEQYF
many	TRBJ2-7	TRBV28	15	NA	TGTGCCAGCAGTTTAATGTCGGGAGCGTCCTACGAGCAGTACTTC	CASSLMSGASYEQYF
many	TRBJ2-3	TRBV12-3/TRBV12-4	14	NA	TGTGCCAGCACCCGCGGGGAGCCCACAGATACGCAGTATTTT	CASTRGEPTDTQYF
few	TRBJ2-1	TRBV30	13	TRBD2	TGTGCCTGGAGTGTAAAAGTAGCGGGTGAGCAGTTCTTC	CAWSVKVAGEQFF
NA	TRBJ2-7	TRBV13	15	NA	TGTGCCAGCAGCTTTACCGGCCAGGCCTCCTACGAGCAGTACTTC	CASSFTGQASYEQYF
NA	TRBJ2-1	TRBV2	13	NA	TGTGCCAGCAGCCACAGAAGCGGTACGGAGCAGTTCTTC	CASSHRSGTEQFF
NA	TRBJ2-7	TRBV27	15	TRBD1	TGTGCCAGCAGTTTGATTGGGACAGGGGCCTACGAGCAGTACTTC	CASSLIGTGAYEQYF
many	TRBJ2-5	TRBV11-2	15	NA	TGTGCCAGCAGCTTATTGGGCGGGCTCGGAGAGACCCAGTACTTC	CASSLLGGLGETQYF
NA	TRBJ2-1	TRBV15	15	TRBD2	TGTGCCACCAGCAGGCCAGCGGGAGGGTGGAATGAGCAGTTCTTC	CATSRPAGGWNEQFF
many	TRBJ2-5	TRBV6-1	22	TRBD2	TGTGCCAGCACTTCTAGCGGGAGCTCTTCCTTTCCACAGGGATTCCCCCAAGAGACCCAGTACTTC	CASTSSGSSSFPQGFPQETQYF